These 5 T cell receptor beta chains were all obtained from the same sample, sequenced in a study of follicular helper T cells after annual influenza vaccination. Assay used: immunoSEQ multiplex PCR; TCRdb lists only in-frame clones, some missing. The table lists several thousand clones, 65% to 85% of them singletons, with 1.5% in the top ten. Time point given: 2015-2016 season, pre-vaccination. The sample here was CXCR5+ CD38- circulating T follicular helper cells from blood, taken on the day of influenza vaccination. Subset reported: circulating Tfh, non-naive CD4+CXCR5+PD-1+ (ICOS+CD38+ or ICOS-CD38-). Every receptor here comes from an adult who received the influenza vaccine.

The chain joins TRBV18 to TRBJ1-1; D gene uncertain. This CDR3 region has 13 residues. V shed 3 bases and J shed 2 bases, with 7 bases lying between them. Germline V gives CDR1 KGHSH, CDR2 LQKENI. DNA for the CDR3: TGTGCCAGCTCACCTACAGCTAACACTGAAGCTTTCTTT. Amino acid sequence: CASSPTANTEAFF.

In nucleotides, the CDR3 is TGTGCCACCAGCACCGGAAGGGGGGATACGCAGTATTTT. Its protein product is CATSTGRGDTQYF. This sequence joins TRBV15 and TRBJ2-3; D is perhaps TRBD1 (6 bases). The CDR3 has 13 residues. Per the germline V gene, CDR1 is LNHNV and CDR2 is YYDKDF (reference sequence). The V end was cut by 4 bases, the J end by 6 bases, with 11 bases between.

This rearrangement joins TRBV7-2 to TRBJ1-1; D call uncertain. The germline V and J ends were trimmed by 7 bases and 1 base, with 10 bases remaining between them. The V gene's germline CDR1 is SGHTA and CDR2 FQGNSA. The CDR3 covers 13 residues. The CDR3 protein is CASTSRRNTEAFF. CDR3 coding DNA: TGTGCCAGCACCTCTAGGAGGAACACTGAAGCTTTCTTT.

The chain uses TRBV11-3 and TRBJ2-5; D could derive from TRBD1 or TRBD2 (5 bases each). This CDR3 contains 14 residues. Per the germline V gene, CDR1 is SGHNT and CDR2 is YENEEA. Between the trimmed V and J ends, which lost 5 bases and 5 bases, there was a span of 15 bases. The CDR3 DNA is TGTGCCAGCAGCCCCGGGGCCAGTTTGGAGACCCAGTACTTC. This sequence encodes CASSPGASLETQYF.

This clone showed up just a few times. J is TRBJ2-7 and V is TRBV7-9; TRBD2 aligns across 7 bases. CDR1 is SEHNR and CDR2 is FQNEAQ in the germline V gene (reference sequence). Trimming cost V 1 base and J 0 bases; bases outside gene matches: 3. This CDR3 has 15 amino acids. CDR3 sequence reads: CASSLGLAVSYEQYF. In DNA form, the CDR3 reads TGTGCCAGCAGCTTAGGTCTAGCGGTCTCCTACGAGCAGTACTTC.